These 26 T cell receptor beta chains originate from one sample sequenced in a study of T cell responses to AZD1222 COVID-19 vaccine (dated by TCRdb to the early 2020s). This specimen's time point label, interpreted: about 28 days (+/-7) after the second vaccine dose. Library method: the immunoSEQ multiplex PCR assay. TCRdb obtained this table from immuneACCESS and retained in-frame rearrangements with V and J assigned. These tables miss some clones; where compared with another copy, unresolved V genes account for less than half of the shortfall, and the remainder is unexplained. For this sample the table gives 150,000 or so clones, of which roughly 92% were detected only once. Roughly 1.2% of the sample rests with the top ten. The sequencing here drew on peripheral blood, taken 28 days after the second AZD1222 dose. These receptors came from an adult who received the AZD1222 COVID-19 vaccine.

This chain links TRBV6-5 with TRBJ2-1, with D perhaps TRBD1 or TRBD2 (5 bases each). Germline V gives CDR1 MNHEY, CDR2 SVGAGI. Deletions cut 7 bases from V and 7 bases from J, with 17 bases between. This CDR3 is built from 14 residues. The CDR3 DNA follows: TGTGCCAGCATTTCGGTGAGGGGACCGAATGAGCAGTTCTTC. The encoded protein is CASISVRGPNEQFF.

V and J are TRBV5-6 and TRBJ2-7; a weak D match, TRBD2 (6 bases). The CDR3 totals 15 residues. The germline CDR1 and CDR2 sequences are SGHDT and YYEEEE. V was shortened by 2 bases and J by 0 bases, with 12 bases between the two germline ends. DNA of the CDR3: TGTGCCAGCAGCTTTTCTAGCGTATCCTCCTACGAGCAGTACTTC. This translates into CASSFSSVSSYEQYF.

This clone showed up just once. V and J are TRBV19 and TRBJ2-2; D gene uncertain. The CDR3 contains 16 residues. In germline, CDR1 is LNHDA, CDR2 SQIVND (reference sequence). Deletions cut 8 bases from V and 6 bases from J, with 22 bases between. The DNA for the CDR3 is TGTGCCAGTTTTTGGAGATCAAATAACCAGGCCGGGGAGCTGTTTTTT. Translated, it gives CASFWRSNNQAGELFF.

V is TRBV5-1 and J is TRBJ2-5, with D perhaps TRBD2 (5 bases). The germline CDR1 and CDR2 sequences are SGHRS and YFSETQ. CDR3 length equals 13 residues. Trimming took off 4 bases at V and 1 base at J, with 8 bases between the two ends. The CDR3 nucleotides read TGCGCCAGCAGCGGAGGCCCCCAAGAGACCCAGTACTTC. As protein: CASSGGPQETQYF.

The chain carries TRBV4-1 and TRBJ2-6; D remains ambiguous. This CDR3 is built from 13 residues. In germline, CDR1 is MGHRA, CDR2 YSYEKL. Trimming shortened V by 4 bases and J by 12 bases, and 13 bases separated the two germline ends. This CDR3 is CASSPLGAAVLTF. The CDR3 bases are TGCGCCAGCAGCCCCTTAGGCGCCGCCGTCCTGACTTTC.

This clone was seen only once. The chain joins TRBV18 to TRBJ1-2; the match to TRBD1 covers 8 bases. Germline loops: CDR1 KGHSH, CDR2 LQKENI. This CDR3 is built from 15 residues. V lost 3 bases and J lost 4; bases outside the gene matches: 7. The CDR3 sequence is CASSPDRTGTYGYTF. The CDR3 DNA reads as TGTGCCAGCTCACCCGACCGGACAGGGACCTATGGCTACACCTTC.

J is TRBJ1-2 and V is TRBV2; 7 nucleotides agree with TRBD1. The CDR3 consists of 12 residues. CDR1 and CDR2 (germline): SNHLY, FYNNEI. V lost 7 bases, J lost 8 bases, and 7 bases stayed unmatched. Here the CDR3 reads CASTTGQGGYTF. The CDR3 DNA reads as TGTGCCAGCACGACAGGGCAGGGCGGCTACACCTTC.

The V call is TRBV7-6, the J call TRBJ1-2; D is unresolved. The CDR3 contains 16 residues. The V end lost 0 bases, the J end lost 8 bases, and 19 bases lay between the germline ends. Germline V lookup: CDR1 SGHVS, CDR2 FNYEAQ. The CDR3 region is CASSLASWPSLWGYTF. In DNA, the CDR3 is TGTGCCAGCAGCTTAGCGTCTTGGCCAAGTCTTTGGGGCTACACCTTC.

As regards this clone: The sample holds other DNA sequences that translate to the same CDR3. This chain connects TRBV7-9 to TRBJ1-2; maybe TRBD1 (6 bases). Trimming took 6 bases from V and 7 from J, leaving 12 bases between them. This CDR3 contains 12 residues. Per germline, CDR1 SEHNR and CDR2 FQNEAQ (reference sequence). This chain's CDR3 is CASSFNRAGYTF. For the CDR3, the DNA is TGTGCCAGCAGTTTTAACAGGGCTGGCTACACCTTC.

V gene TRBV7-6 combines with J gene TRBJ2-5, with D perhaps TRBD2 (7 bases). In germline, CDR1 is SGHVS, CDR2 FNYEAQ. Deletions cut 1 base from V and 5 bases from J, with 17 bases between. The CDR3 sequence is 16 residues long. Here the CDR3 DNA reads TGTGCCAGCAGCTTAGGGGGGGGGCCAGGGACGGAGACCCAGTACTTC. This translates into CASSLGGGPGTETQYF.

This chain links TRBV5-1 with TRBJ2-2, with TRBD1 matching 8 bases. From germline, CDR1 is SGHRS and CDR2 YFSETQ. The ends lost 2 bases at V and 4 bases at J; junction bases unmatched: 7. This CDR3 has 16 amino acids. As DNA, the CDR3 is TGCGCCAGCAGCTTCCTTGGACAGGGAGGCACCGGGGAGCTGTTTTTT. Translation: CASSFLGQGGTGELFF.

The V and J genes are TRBV29-1 and TRBJ1-1; D unclear. Trimming removed 5 bases from V and 0 bases from J, with 4 bases in between. Germline lookup yields CDR1 SQVTM and CDR2 ANQGSEA. CDR3 size: 11 residues. The CDR3 DNA reads TGCAGCGTTCAGCTGAACACTGAAGCTTTCTTT. Residues: CSVQLNTEAFF.

This sequence joins TRBV30 and TRBJ1-4; 8 bases line up with TRBD1. J was trimmed by 8 bases and V by 8 bases; bases with no gene match: 10. This CDR3 contains 13 residues. CDR1 is GTSNPN and CDR2 is SVGIG in the germline V gene (reference sequence). The CDR3 nucleotides read TGTGCCAGCCCCGGGACAGGACGGGAAAAACTGTTTTTT. This gives the protein CASPGTGREKLFF.

This chain joins TRBV9 and TRBJ2-1, with D perhaps matching TRBD1 or TRBD2 (5 bases each). The CDR3 runs to 15 residues. V dropped 4 bases and J dropped 6 bases, with 17 bases sitting between them. Per germline, CDR1 SGDLS and CDR2 YYNGEE. The CDR3 bases are TGTGCCAGCAGCCCCCGGGAAGGGACCCGCAATGAGCAGTTCTTC. Amino acids: CASSPREGTRNEQFF. The variable domain in full, completed from reference TRBV9 and TRBJ2-1, reads DSGVTQTPKHLITATGQRVTLRCSPRSGDLSVYWYQQSLDQGLQFLIQYYNGEERAKGNILERFSAQQFPDLHSELNLSSLELGDSALYFCASSPREGTRNEQFFGPGTRLTVL.

The J gene is TRBJ1-3, the V gene TRBV19; a weak D match, TRBD1 (6 bases). Germline V lookup: CDR1 LNHDA, CDR2 SQIVND (reference sequence). The V gene lost 7 bases and the J gene lost 4 bases, with 8 bases spanning the gap. The CDR3 loop spans 12 amino acids. The CDR3 nucleotides read TGTGCCAGTACAGGGGTAGGAAACACCATATATTTT. Its translation is CASTGVGNTIYF.

The V and J genes are TRBV7-2 and TRBJ1-2; 12 nucleotides agree with TRBD1. The germline V gene encodes CDR1 SGHTA and CDR2 FQGNSA. The ends lost 8 bases at V and 8 bases at J; junction bases unmatched: 9. The CDR3 covers 14 residues. As DNA, the CDR3 is TGTGCCAGCCGGGACAGGGGGCTCGTATTAGGCTACACCTTC. This encodes CASRDRGLVLGYTF.

The CDR3 coding sequence is TGCGCCAGCAGCTTGGCCGACAAGCCCGGCAGGCGGAATAGCAATCAGCCCCAGCATTTT. Encoded protein: CASSLADKPGRRNSNQPQHF. The J gene is TRBJ1-5, the V gene TRBV5-1; D uncertain. This CDR3 has 20 residues. Per the germline V gene, CDR1 is SGHRS and CDR2 is YFSETQ. Trimming pared 0 bases from V and 0 bases from J, leaving 22 bases between.

V gene TRBV10-3 combines with J gene TRBJ1-3, with 7 bases aligning to TRBD1. CDR1 and CDR2 (germline): ENHRY, SYGVKD. The V and J ends lost 9 bases and 0 bases, in that order; junction bases with no gene match: 11. The CDR3 length is 16 residues. Here the CDR3 DNA reads TGTGCCATTCACCACCAGGGGGAAAGCTCTGGAAACACCATATATTTT. This sequence encodes CAIHHQGESSGNTIYF.

The genes are TRBV28 and TRBJ2-7; TRBD1 matches at 7 bases. The CDR3 has 15 residues. The V gene's germline CDR1 is MDHEN and CDR2 SYDVKM. V shed 5 bases and J 1 base; nucleotides not matched to a gene: 8. CDR3 nucleotide sequence: TGTGCCAGCAGTCCAGGGGGTCCAACTTCCTACGAGCAGTACTTC. This gives the protein CASSPGGPTSYEQYF.

The table lists this clone with a count of one. The chain employs TRBV29-1 and TRBJ1-3; 9 bases match TRBD1. J was trimmed by 4 bases and V by 3 bases; bases with no gene match: 1. Per germline, CDR1 SQVTM and CDR2 ANQGSEA. The CDR3 has 13 residues. CDR3 in DNA: TGCAGCGTTGAGGGGACAGGGGGAAACACCATATATTTT. Translated, it gives CSVEGTGGNTIYF.

The chain couples TRBV29-1 to TRBJ1-5, with 7 bases that match TRBD1. The CDR3 contains 13 residues. The germline CDR1 and CDR2 sequences are SQVTM and ANQGSEA. Trimming cost V 6 bases and J 2 bases; bases outside gene matches: 4. CDR3 in DNA: TGCAGCGTCCCCGGGACAGGCAATCAGCCCCAGCATTTT. This codes for CSVPGTGNQPQHF. Supplemented by reference TRBV29-1 and TRBJ1-5, the full variable domain reads SAVISQKPSRDICQRGTSLTIQCQVDSQVTMMFWYRQQPGQSLTLIATANQGSEATYESGFVIDKFPISRPNLTFSTLTVSNMSPEDSSIYLCSVPGTGNQPQHFGDGTRLSIL.

The genes are TRBV7-9 and TRBJ1-2, with D perhaps matching TRBD1 (5 bases). Between the trimmed V and J ends, which lost 7 bases and 5 bases, there was a span of 14 bases. Germline CDR1 is SEHNR and CDR2 is FQNEAQ (reference sequence). The CDR3 loop spans 13 amino acids. CDR3: CASTQAPGYGYTF. CDR3 DNA sequence: TGTGCCAGCACCCAGGCGCCAGGGTATGGCTACACCTTC.

The chain combines TRBV19 with TRBJ1-2, with TRBD1 matching 8 bases. The V segment lost 5 bases and the J segment 5 bases; nucleotides outside the gene matches: 10. The germline V gene encodes CDR1 LNHDA and CDR2 SQIVND (reference sequence). CDR3 length equals 15 residues. CDR3 sequence: CASSVNLQGGYGYTF. The CDR3 nucleotides read TGTGCCAGTAGTGTCAACTTACAGGGGGGTTATGGCTACACCTTC. The entire variable domain, with the rest obtained from reference TRBV19 and TRBJ1-2, is as follows: DGGITQSPKYLFRKEGQNVTLSCEQNLNHDAMYWYRQDPGQGLRLIYYSQIVNDFQKGDIAEGYSVSREKKESFPLTVTSAQKNPTAFYLCASSVNLQGGYGYTFGSGTRLTVV.

The CDR3 loop reads CASSHNYNEQFF. The CDR3 nucleotides read TGCGCCAGCAGCCATAACTACAATGAGCAGTTCTTC. The V call is TRBV4-1, the J call TRBJ2-1; D remains unclear. The V gene lost 3 bases and the J gene lost 3 bases, with 3 bases spanning the gap. CDR1 is MGHRA and CDR2 is YSYEKL in the germline V gene. CDR3 size: 12 residues.

This rearrangement joins TRBV2 to TRBJ1-6; D unresolved. The length of the CDR3 is 15 residues. V shed 2 bases and J shed 5 bases, with 10 bases lying between them. Germline V gene sequence: CDR1 SNHLY, CDR2 FYNNEI. CDR3 sequence (DNA): TGTGCCAGCAGTGAACGGCAGATCCATAATTCACCCCTCCACTTT. It translates to CASSERQIHNSPLHF.

The rearrangement links TRBV27 to TRBJ1-5; D is undetermined. In germline, CDR1 is MNHEY, CDR2 SMNVEV (reference sequence). Trimming took 8 bases from V and 0 from J, leaving 14 bases between them. The CDR3 runs 15 residues. This chain's CDR3 is CASGSYSYSNQPQHF. The CDR3 region has the DNA TGTGCCAGCGGTTCCTACAGTTATAGCAATCAGCCCCAGCATTTT.